A single T cell receptor (beta chain) is shown here with its context. This sample is drawn from a study of CD8 T cells in Susac syndrome. The CDR3 runs 13 residues. Looked up from germline, CDR1 is GTSNPN and CDR2 is SVGIG (reference sequence). The germline V and J ends were trimmed by 0 bases and 10 bases, with 15 bases remaining between them. TEMRA cells underwent FACS enrichment and CD8+ and CD4+ T cells underwent negative isolation. Random hexamers primed reverse transcription of roughly 0.5 to 1 ug RNA. TCRdb reanalysed the immunoSEQ multiplex PCR reads using MiXCR and keeps one entry per CDR3 protein. The sample holds 55,000 to 85,000 distinct CDR3 sequences, 96% seen once.

The sample comprised CD4+ T cells from PBMCs. This receptor was identified in a human donor with multiple sclerosis. The chain uses TRBV30 and TRBJ1-1; weak D call: TRBD1 (5 bases). CDR3 loop: CAWSVTGAGGAFF. The CDR3 DNA reads TGTGCCTGGAGTGTAACCGGGGCGGGGGGAGCTTTCTTT.